This T cell receptor (beta chain) was profiled in a study of blood T cell repertoires in COVID-19 (dated by TCRdb to the early 2020s). Regarding the study in general: The collaborator samples originated in the United States, Italy and Spain and spanned the acute and convalescent phases of COVID-19. Nearly every sample came with metadata listing a de-identified subject ID, COVID-19 status, age in years and sex. The material from the prospective study consisted of cDNA or gDNA derived from T cells, B-cell-depleted T cells, or PBMCs. Where available, HLA class I and class II types were taken from metadata supplied by the sample provider and were not determined by assay-based typing. The repertoires were released in a freely available public database meant as a resource for research on the immune response to SARS-CoV-2. Deeply sampled blood TCRbeta repertoires from subjects exposed to, actively infected with, or recovered from COVID-19 were included in the dataset. The samples were drawn from the first 160 participants of the ongoing ImmuneRACE study and from 950 to 1,500 subjects provided by 6 global collaborators.

CDR1 SNHLY and CDR2 FYNNEI are derived from the germline V gene. The CDR3 sequence holds 13 residues, the cysteine and phenylalanine included. Only the CDR3 DNA is retained, 39 bases long and in frame from the first base. V drops 6 bases and J drops 5 bases, leaving 11 bases in between. The immunoSEQ Assay, a bias-controlled multiplex PCR, was used to amplify TCRbeta CDR3 regions from genomic DNA. The study's processing was this. Nucleated cell counts per sample were estimated from amplification of reference gene primers within the assay. To quantify the absolute abundance of each unique TCRbeta CDR3 rearrangement, sequence reads were collapsed and filtered. For each sample, productive Simpson clonality was calculated as the square root of Simpson's diversity index across productive rearrangements. As stored in TCRdb, this immuneACCESS dataset retains in-frame rearrangements with V and J assigned. A fraction of the clones does not appear; measured against another copy, unresolved V genes explain less than half of the discrepancy, and the remainder lacks a known reason. V and J calls and clone size are as listed in that table; D and trimming were resolved from the DNA. The sample table contains hundreds of thousands of clones; only one count was recorded for around 90% of them. Roughly 0.78% of the sample is taken by the ten largest.

On this clone itself: Its antigen target is currently unknown. No per-base quality is available; no much larger clone lies one base away.

General study outcomes and caveats: Clinical and demographic metadata were provided uncurated, with the amount varying by source and participant.

One collaborating source in Seattle enrolled patients during active infection and followed them longitudinally through the course of disease. Collaborating institutions collected whole blood in K2EDTA tubes following their own protocols. For TCRbeta analysis, collaborators shipped samples as frozen whole blood, isolated PBMCs, or DNA extracted from either of those sample types. The chain couples TRBV2 to TRBJ1-5; the D gene is unclear. Sequenced input: peripheral blood. The source of this sequence is a man between 18 and 35 years old with COVID-19, enrolled during active disease. The DNA is TGTGCCAGCAGCGTGGGGAGGGATCAGCCCCAGCATTTT. Translation gives CASSVGRDQPQHF. The CDR3 plus the reference TRBV2 and TRBJ1-5 genes for the other parts give the full variable domain: EPEVTQTPSHQVTQMGQEVILRCVPISNHLYFYWYRQILGQKVEFLVSFYNNEISEKSEIFDDQFSVERPDGSNFTLKIRSTKLEDSAMYFCASSVGRDQPQHFGDGTRLSIL.